This T cell receptor (beta chain) was documented in a study of shared clonotypes between healthy human individuals. J was trimmed by 3 bases and V by 1 base; bases with no gene match: 6. Germline V gene sequence: CDR1 SGHDT, CDR2 YYEEEE. The CDR3 has 15 residues. The protocol was immunoSEQ multiplex PCR, while the TCRdb copy is restricted to in-frame clones and leaves out a portion. Of about 1.1 million clones listed, 60% to 80% are singletons. Sequencing used memory CD4+ T cells from PBMCs. Subset noted: CD45RA-negative fraction. The sequence was obtained from a man between 18 and 35 years old in good health. Some clones in this sample may be carry-over from other donors' samples. The chain has TRBV5-6 and TRBJ2-7; 8 positions match TRBD1. Here the CDR3 DNA reads TGTGCCAGCAGCTTGCAGGACAGGGTCGACTACGAGCAGTACTTC. Translated: CASSLQDRVDYEQYF.